This is a list of T cell receptor beta chains from one sample in a study of cytomegalovirus exposure and HLA in healthy donors. The repertoire was sequenced with immunoSEQ multiplex PCR; TCRdb's copy has only in-frame clones and lacks some. In the table there are 140,000 to 150,000 clones, 84% of which are singletons. Sequences were obtained from PBMCs. These receptors were obtained from a boy between 2 and 10 years old in good health and CMV-seronegative. CDR3s include the opening cysteine and the closing phenylalanine or tryptophan. The D gene is left open where the match is weak. Clone size appears in some rows only: once, few, many, or a class for an expanded clone.

j_call,v_call,d_call,clone_size,cdr3_nt,cdr3_aa
TRBJ2-3,TRBV5-4,.,few,TGTGCCAGCAGATCGACGTTAGGGGGCACAGATACGCAGTATTTT,CASRSTLGGTDTQYF
TRBJ2-2,TRBV27,TRBD2,.,TGTGCCAGCAGTTTAGGTTCACCGGGACTGATAAAAGCGGGAGTTAGCACCGGGGAGCTGTTTTTT,CASSLGSPGLIKAGVSTGELFF
TRBJ1-5,TRBV6-1,.,.,TGTGCCAGCAGTGACAGGGAGGGTCAGCCCCAGCATTTT,CASSDREGQPQHF
TRBJ2-1,TRBV5-5,.,.,TGTGCCAGCAGCTTGAAGTTAACAGGGAGCTCCTACAATGAGCAGTTCTTC,CASSLKLTGSSYNEQFF
TRBJ2-1,TRBV2,TRBD1,.,TGTGCCAGCTCCGGACAGGGGGAATACAATGAGCAGTTCTTC,CASSGQGEYNEQFF
TRBJ2-5,TRBV15,.,.,TGTGCCACCAGTCTCAGCGCCTGGGAGACCCAGTACTTC,CATSLSAWETQYF
TRBJ2-2,TRBV12-5,TRBD2,.,TGTGCCGACGGGGGGGACACCGGGGAGCTGTTTTTT,CADGGDTGELFF
TRBJ2-7,TRBV9,.,.,TGTGCCAGCAGCGGAACTAATAGCGGAGATAGCTCCTACGAGCAGTACTTC,CASSGTNSGDSSYEQYF
TRBJ2-7,TRBV14,TRBD2,.,TGTGCCAGCAGCCGAGCGGGGGTCTCCTACGAGCAGTACTTC,CASSRAGVSYEQYF
TRBJ1-4,TRBV16,.,.,TGTGCCAGCAGCCACCATCCCGCCGGGAATGAAAAACTGTTTTTT,CASSHHPAGNEKLFF
TRBJ1-2,TRBV6-5,TRBD1,.,TGTGCCAGCAGTTCATCTCGGACAGGGTTGTCTTTAGGCTACACCTTC,CASSSSRTGLSLGYTF
TRBJ2-7,TRBV27,.,.,TGTGCCAGCAGTCCCCACCCCAGTTACGAGCAGTACTTC,CASSPHPSYEQYF
TRBJ1-1,TRBV5-1,.,.,TGCGCCAGCAGCTTGCGAGAAATTGATGAAGCTTTCTTT,CASSLREIDEAFF
TRBJ2-7,TRBV19,TRBD1,.,TGTGCCAGTAGTATGTCCGGGACAGGGTCCTACGAGCAGTACTTC,CASSMSGTGSYEQYF
TRBJ1-5,TRBV7-9,TRBD1,once,TGTGCCAGCAGCTTAGCCTCGACAGGGGCTGGTAATCAGCCCCAGCATTTT,CASSLASTGAGNQPQHF
TRBJ1-1,TRBV25-1,TRBD1,.,TGTGCCAGCAGTGAGGGACAGGGTTGGACTGAAGCTTTCTTT,CASSEGQGWTEAFF
TRBJ1-6,TRBV5-1,.,.,TGCGCCAGCAGCTTGGCCGGGACTGCTTATTCACCCCTCCACTTT,CASSLAGTAYSPLHF
TRBJ2-7,TRBV7-2,.,.,TGTGCCAGCGGAAGGGGCTCCTACGAGCAGTACTTC,CASGRGSYEQYF
TRBJ2-1,TRBV30,.,once,TGTGCCTGGAGTGTTTCAAGCGGACTCTACAATGAGCAGTTCTTC,CAWSVSSGLYNEQFF
TRBJ2-4,TRBV6-1,.,.,TGTGCCAGCAGTGAAGTGGGAGCCAACAAAAACATTCAGTACTTC,CASSEVGANKNIQYF
TRBJ2-7,TRBV7-3,TRBD2,.,TGTGCCAGCAGCTTCCTTCCTAGCGGGAGATACCTCTCCTACGAGCAGTACTTC,CASSFLPSGRYLSYEQYF
TRBJ2-7,TRBV7-8,TRBD2,.,TGTGCCAGCAGCCGCATCCCCGAGGGGCTAGCGGGGGTTTGGAAGAGCTCCTACGAGCAGTACTTC,CASSRIPEGLAGVWKSSYEQYF
TRBJ2-1,TRBV11-3,.,.,TGTGCCAGCAGCTTAGAAGGGGGAACGGAGCAGTTCTTC,CASSLEGGTEQFF
TRBJ1-4,TRBV14,.,.,TGTGCCAGCAGCCCTGTAGGAGGGGTCAGAACTAATGAAAAACTGTTTTTT,CASSPVGGVRTNEKLFF
TRBJ2-1,TRBV6-5,.,.,TGTGCCAGCCACCGCGATGCGGGGCATGAGCAGTTCTTC,CASHRDAGHEQFF
TRBJ2-7,TRBV7-2,TRBD2,.,TGTGCCAGCAGTTACCAAGCGGGACCCGTCAACGAGCAGTACTTC,CASSYQAGPVNEQYF
TRBJ2-1,TRBV10-1,TRBD2,few,TGCGCCAGCAGAGATAGCGTTAGCGGGAGCTACAATGAGCAGTTCTTC,CASRDSVSGSYNEQFF
TRBJ2-7,TRBV6-1,.,few,TGTGCCAGCAGTGAAGAAAGAGCAGGGAACAACGAGCAGTACTTC,CASSEERAGNNEQYF
TRBJ1-3,TRBV14,TRBD1,.,TGTGCCAGCAGCCCGGGACAGGCGGGCTCTGGAAACACCATATATTTT,CASSPGQAGSGNTIYF
TRBJ1-3,TRBV18,.,few,TGTGCCAGCTCACCCACCGCCCTTCAGCCAGCGGCCTCTGGAAACACCATATATTTT,CASSPTALQPAASGNTIYF
TRBJ1-3,TRBV7-9,.,.,TGTTCCAGCAGCCTACCAACAGGGCAGGGAGGAAACACCATATATTTT,CSSSLPTGQGGNTIYF
TRBJ2-7,TRBV5-1,.,.,TGCGCCAGCAGCCCCCGGGGTCTTCCTTCCTACGAGCAGTACTTC,CASSPRGLPSYEQYF
TRBJ1-1,TRBV6-5,.,few,TGTGCCAGCAGTCCTAACAGGGTGAAGTCCGTCGCTTTCTTT,CASSPNRVKSVAFF
TRBJ2-3,TRBV14,.,few,TGTGCCAGCAGCCAACAGGGTTTAAGCACAGATACGCAGTATTTT,CASSQQGLSTDTQYF
TRBJ2-3,TRBV10-1,.,.,TGCGCCAGCAGTGAGTTTGGACAGGGAGGGGGCGAAACGCAGTATTTT,CASSEFGQGGGETQYF
TRBJ1-6,TRBV18,.,.,TGTGCCAGCTCAGGCTTAAACGGAAAACTAAATTCACCCCTCCACTTT,CASSGLNGKLNSPLHF
TRBJ2-1,TRBV6-1,.,.,TGTGCCAGCAACCCGGGGGACGGCAGCTACAATGAGCAGTTCTTC,CASNPGDGSYNEQFF
TRBJ1-1,TRBV5-5,.,.,TGTGCCAGCAGCTCAGGTAGGGGCTATACTGAAGCTTTCTTT,CASSSGRGYTEAFF
TRBJ1-1,TRBV5-4,.,few,TGTGCCAGTGGACACCGGAACACTGAAGCTTTCTTT,CASGHRNTEAFF
TRBJ2-7,TRBV2,.,.,TGTGCCAGCAGTGTGGACTTACGATCCTACGAGCAGTACTTC,CASSVDLRSYEQYF
TRBJ2-7,TRBV25-1,.,.,TGTGCCAGCAGTGAATTTGAGACAGACGTTTTCTCCTACGAGCAGTACTTC,CASSEFETDVFSYEQYF
TRBJ1-1,TRBV5-1,.,.,TGCGCCAGCAGGCCAGCCTACAGAAAAAACACTGAAGCTTTCTTT,CASRPAYRKNTEAFF
TRBJ1-6,TRBV5-6,.,.,TGTGCCAGCAGCGGACAATTTGATTCACCCCTCCACTTT,CASSGQFDSPLHF
TRBJ1-1,TRBV4-2,.,.,TGTGCCAGCAGCCCCTTCTTTTCAGGGTTGAACACTGAAGCTTTCTTT,CASSPFFSGLNTEAFF
TRBJ2-7,TRBV7-2,TRBD2,.,TGTGCCAGCAGCTCCGGGACTAGCGGGATAAGGTACGAGCAGTACTTC,CASSSGTSGIRYEQYF
TRBJ1-3,TRBV30,.,.,TGTGCCTGGAGTGTTTTGGCCAGCTCTGGAAACACCATATATTTT,CAWSVLASSGNTIYF
TRBJ1-2,TRBV9,.,.,TGTGCCAGCAGCTCCACTGGGGGGTACTACACCTTC,CASSSTGGYYTF
TRBJ2-2,TRBV9,.,few,TGTGCCAGCAGCGTACAGGCGAACACCGGGGAGCTGTTTTTT,CASSVQANTGELFF
TRBJ2-3,TRBV7-3,TRBD2,.,TGTGCCAGCAGCGAATTAGCGGGAGGGAGTTCAAATACGCAGTATTTT,CASSELAGGSSNTQYF
TRBJ2-1,TRBV4-1,.,.,TGCGCCAGCAGCCATGCTCCCGCCGCGGGGAATGAGCAGTTCTTC,CASSHAPAAGNEQFF
TRBJ2-5,TRBV6-1,TRBD1,.,TGTGCCAGCACCCAAACCAACAGGGGTATCTGGACCCAGTACTTC,CASTQTNRGIWTQYF
TRBJ1-2,TRBV15,.,.,TGTGCCACCAGCAGAGATCGCAGCTATGGCTACACCTTC,CATSRDRSYGYTF
TRBJ2-5,TRBV9,.,once,TGTGCCAGCAGCGCTACAGGGCCAGAGACCCAGTACTTC,CASSATGPETQYF
TRBJ2-3,TRBV11-2,.,.,TGTGCCAGCAGCCACCGGGGGAGCACAGATACGCAGTATTTT,CASSHRGSTDTQYF